The 32 T cell receptor beta chains given below trace back to one sample, sequenced in a study of blood T cell repertoires in COVID-19. Generated by immunoSEQ multiplex PCR, the TCRdb table keeps only in-frame clones and is missing some. In the table there are fewer than 90,000 clones, around 89% of which are singletons. Sequenced sample: peripheral blood. Receptors originate from a human donor in a cohort sampled during active COVID-19.

The genes are TRBV4-1 and TRBJ2-7; D uncertain. Germline V gene lookup returns CDR1 MGHRA and CDR2 YSYEKL. The CDR3 consists of 15 residues. The V and J ends lost 3 bases and 1 base respectively, with 13 bases between them. The CDR3 DNA reads as TGCGCCAGCAGCCACCAAACCCCCCGGTCCTACGAGCAGTACTTC. This translates into CASSHQTPRSYEQYF.

This clone came up a few times. The chain recombines TRBV23-1 with TRBJ1-5, with D possibly being TRBD1 (5 bases). TRBV23-1 is assigned to the ORF class and has an uncertain function. V was clipped by 0 bases and J by 0 bases, with 9 bases between them. The CDR3 runs 16 residues. CDR3 nucleotides: TGCGCCAGCAGTCAATCCAGCAGGGATAGCAATCAGCCCCAGCATTTT. Translated: CASSQSSRDSNQPQHF.

This clone has only one observation. The chain joins TRBV19 to TRBJ2-1, with a possible D match to TRBD1 (5 bases). Trimming shortened V by 2 bases and J by 5 bases, and 10 bases separated the two germline ends. The CDR3 totals 14 residues. Germline CDR1 and CDR2: LNHDA and SQIVND (reference sequence). The DNA for the CDR3 is TGTGCCAGTAGTATATCAGGGTACAACAATGAGCAGTTCTTC. Encoded protein: CASSISGYNNEQFF.

This sequence joins TRBV27 and TRBJ2-7, with 14 bases that match TRBD2. Germline V lookup: CDR1 MNHEY, CDR2 SMNVEV (reference sequence). This CDR3 is built from 13 residues. V lost 8 bases to trimming and J lost 11 bases; unmatched junction nucleotides: 8. This CDR3 reads CASGLAGGLWKYF. The CDR3 coding sequence is TGTGCCAGCGGACTAGCGGGGGGCCTGTGGAAGTACTTC.

The chain recombines TRBV5-1 with TRBJ2-2; 7 nucleotides agree with TRBD1. V was pared by 6 bases and J by 0 bases, with 11 bases of the junction left unmatched. The CDR3 sequence is 17 residues long. Germline lookup yields CDR1 SGHRS and CDR2 YFSETQ. CDR3 protein: CASKRDSFLSNTGELFF. CDR3 nucleotides: TGCGCCAGCAAACGGGACAGCTTTCTTTCGAACACCGGGGAGCTGTTTTTT.

This sequence joins TRBV28 and TRBJ2-7; D might be TRBD2 (6 bases). Germline V gene data show CDR1 as MDHEN and CDR2 as SYDVKM. This CDR3 region has 14 residues. With 3 bases removed from V and 3 bases from J, the gap between germline ends came to 12 bases. The CDR3 sequence: CASSFALALYEQYF. CDR3 nucleotide sequence: TGTGCCAGCAGTTTCGCACTAGCACTCTACGAGCAGTACTTC.

The gene calls are TRBV6-1 and TRBJ1-5; 9 nucleotides line up with TRBD1. The germline gives CDR1 MNHNS, CDR2 SASEGT. This CDR3 contains 14 residues. J gave up 6 bases and V 3 bases, and 3 bases lay outside the gene matches. The CDR3 nucleotides read TGTGCCAGCAGTGAGGGGACAGGGTCTCAGCCCCAGCATTTT. Its translation is CASSEGTGSQPQHF.

The chain carries TRBV24-1 and TRBJ2-1; 8 bases are a match to TRBD2. The length of the CDR3 is 17 residues. CDR1 is KGHDR, CDR2 SFDVKD, per germline. Unmatched junction bases numbered 12, after V lost 2 bases and J lost 7 bases. CDR3 nucleotide sequence: TGTGCCACCAGTGATTCTCCGGGACTAGGGGGAGCGAATGAGCAGTTCTTC. Encoded protein: CATSDSPGLGGANEQFF.

This chain joins TRBV19 and TRBJ2-6; D gene uncertain. Trimming pared 10 bases from V and 0 bases from J, leaving 10 bases between. Germline-derived CDR1 and CDR2 are LNHDA and SQIVND (reference sequence). CDR3 length: 14 residues. The CDR3 region has the DNA TGTGCCACTCAACAGTTCTCTGGGGCCAACGTCCTGACTTTC. It is translated as CATQQFSGANVLTF. Variable domain in full (rest from reference TRBV19 and TRBJ2-6): DGGITQSPKYLFRKEGQNVTLSCEQNLNHDAMYWYRQDPGQGLRLIYYSQIVNDFQKGDIAEGYSVSREKKESFPLTVTSAQKNPTAFYLCATQQFSGANVLTFGAGSRLTVL.

The rearrangement joins TRBV11-2 to TRBJ2-7, with 7 bases aligning to TRBD2. Germline V gene lookup returns CDR1 SGHAT and CDR2 FQNNGV. J was trimmed by 0 bases and V by 1 base; bases with no gene match: 9. This CDR3 region has 17 residues. CDR3 protein: CASSLGLLAEVSYEQYF. CDR3 in DNA: TGTGCCAGCAGCTTAGGTCTCCTAGCGGAAGTCTCCTACGAGCAGTACTTC.

As regards this clone: Other DNA sequences of this sample code for an identical CDR3. V is TRBV7-3 and J is TRBJ1-1; no firm D call. The germline gives CDR1 SGHTA, CDR2 FQGTGA. V lost 5 bases, J lost 2 bases, and 9 bases lay in between. This CDR3 contains 13 residues. The CDR3 sequence: CASSLSVNTEAFF. In nucleotides, the CDR3 is TGTGCCAGCAGCCTCAGTGTTAACACTGAAGCTTTCTTT.

V usage is TRBV30 and J usage is TRBJ2-3; 8 bases are a match to TRBD2. Trimming removed 1 base from V and 6 bases from J; junction bases left unmatched: 6. The CDR3 extends over 14 amino acids. CDR1 and CDR2 (germline): GTSNPN, SVGIG (reference sequence). The CDR3 reads CAWSDGLAADTQYF. The CDR3 nucleotides read TGTGCCTGGAGTGACGGACTAGCTGCCGATACGCAGTATTTT. Variable domain in full (rest from reference TRBV30 and TRBJ2-3): SQTIHQWPATLVQPVGSPLSLECTVEGTSNPNLYWYRQAAGRGLQLLFYSVGIGQISSEVPQNLSASRPQDRQFILSSKKLLLSDSGFYLCAWSDGLAADTQYFGPGTRLTVL.

CDR3 nucleotides: TGCAGCGTTGAAGGGTCGCGTGGGGGGGGCACAGATACGCAGTATTTT. Translated, it gives CSVEGSRGGGTDTQYF. The V call is TRBV29-1, the J call TRBJ2-3; 7 bases are shared with TRBD2. Germline lookup yields CDR1 SQVTM and CDR2 ANQGSEA. The V and J ends lost 1 base and 1 base, in that order; junction bases with no gene match: 8. The CDR3 has 16 residues.

The sample holds a few counts of this clone. The chain combines TRBV12-3 or TRBV12-4 with TRBJ1-5, with no clear D. The CDR3 consists of 12 residues. The V end lost 6 bases, the J end lost 7 bases, and 10 bases lay between the germline ends. CDR3 coding DNA: TGTGCCAGCAGCCTGGCTTGGCAGCCCCAGCATTTT. This encodes CASSLAWQPQHF.

The chain employs TRBV29-1 and TRBJ2-1; no firm D call. V lost 1 base and J lost 6, with 7 bases in between. Germline V CDR1 and CDR2: SQVTM, ANQGSEA. The CDR3 runs 12 residues. This chain's CDR3 is CSVEGLANEQFF. CDR3 nucleotides: TGCAGCGTTGAAGGGTTAGCCAATGAGCAGTTCTTC.

V is TRBV7-9 and J is TRBJ1-1; D perhaps matches TRBD1 (6 bases). Per the germline V gene, CDR1 is SEHNR and CDR2 is FQNEAQ (reference sequence). Trimming shortened V by 5 bases and J by 7 bases, and 17 bases separated the two germline ends. The CDR3 sequence is 14 residues long. As DNA, the CDR3 is TGTGCCAGCAGCATGGACGGGACACTCGATGAAGCTTTCTTT. Translating it yields CASSMDGTLDEAFF.

The gene calls are TRBV19 and TRBJ2-7; 10 bases are a match to TRBD2. The CDR3 spans 14 residues. Germline CDR1 is LNHDA and CDR2 is SQIVND (reference sequence). V shed 6 bases and J 5 bases; nucleotides not matched to a gene: 7. CDR3: CASSRGTSVNEQYF. Written as DNA, the CDR3 is TGTGCCAGTAGCCGCGGGACTAGCGTCAACGAGCAGTACTTC. Combining the CDR3 with reference TRBV19 and TRBJ2-7 gives the whole variable domain DGGITQSPKYLFRKEGQNVTLSCEQNLNHDAMYWYRQDPGQGLRLIYYSQIVNDFQKGDIAEGYSVSREKKESFPLTVTSAQKNPTAFYLCASSRGTSVNEQYFGPGTRLTVT.

The rearrangement joins TRBV18 to TRBJ2-3; TRBD2 matches at 7 bases. The V gene end was trimmed by 6 bases and the J gene end by 4 bases; junction bases not matched to a gene: 4. CDR1 is KGHSH, CDR2 LQKENI, per germline. This CDR3 is 13 amino acids long. This CDR3 is CASSGTTADTQYF. In nucleotides, the CDR3 is TGTGCCAGCTCCGGGACTACAGCAGATACGCAGTATTTT.

The V gene is TRBV12-3 or TRBV12-4, the J gene TRBJ2-7, with TRBD2 as a possible D gene (6 bases). V gave up 8 bases and J gave up 2 bases, with 10 bases separating them. The CDR3 length is 12 residues. In DNA, the CDR3 is TGTGCCAGCTCGGGACTTACCTACGAGCAGTACTTC. Protein sequence: CASSGLTYEQYF.

The chain links TRBV2 to TRBJ2-7; the D gene is possibly TRBD1 (6 bases). The CDR3 totals 14 residues. Germline V gene sequence: CDR1 SNHLY, CDR2 FYNNEI. Trimming removed 8 bases at V and 0 bases at J, with 14 bases between. The CDR3 DNA is TGTGCCAGCGGGGACACTGGGGTCTCCTACGAGCAGTACTTC. As protein: CASGDTGVSYEQYF. The full variable domain, rest sourced from reference TRBV2 and TRBJ2-7, is EPEVTQTPSHQVTQMGQEVILRCVPISNHLYFYWYRQILGQKVEFLVSFYNNEISEKSEIFDDQFSVERPDGSNFTLKIRSTKLEDSAMYFCASGDTGVSYEQYFGPGTRLTVT.

The chain is built from TRBV5-1 and TRBJ2-3, with D possibly being TRBD1 (5 bases). Per germline, CDR1 SGHRS and CDR2 YFSETQ. The V gene lost 4 bases and the J gene lost 3 bases, with 15 bases spanning the gap. CDR3 length: 15 residues. The CDR3 here is CASSPGGQGTDTQYF. The DNA for the CDR3 is TGCGCCAGCAGCCCGGGCGGCCAGGGAACAGATACGCAGTATTTT. Full variable domain (outside the CDR3, taken from reference TRBV5-1 and TRBJ2-3): KAGVTQTPRYLIKTRGQQVTLSCSPISGHRSVSWYQQTPGQGLQFLFEYFSETQRNKGNFPGRFSGRQFSNSRSEMNVSTLELGDSALYLCASSPGGQGTDTQYFGPGTRLTVL.

The rearrangement joins TRBV7-3 to TRBJ2-1; weak D call: TRBD2 (5 bases). The CDR3 runs to 14 residues. Germline CDR1 is SGHTA and CDR2 is FQGTGA. Trimming cost V 0 bases and J 7 bases, with 10 bases left between them. CDR3 in DNA: TGTGCCAGCAGCTTAACAGGGAGCACGAATGAGCAGTTCTTC. This codes for CASSLTGSTNEQFF.

The chain couples TRBV29-1 to TRBJ2-2, with no clear D. With 3 bases removed from V and 1 base from J, the gap between germline ends came to 6 bases. Germline loops: CDR1 SQVTM, CDR2 ANQGSEA. The CDR3 is 13 residues long. The CDR3 sequence is CSVEWQNTGELFF. CDR3 in DNA: TGCAGCGTTGAGTGGCAGAACACCGGGGAGCTGTTTTTT.

This clone was picked up a small number of times. The rearrangement joins TRBV19 to TRBJ1-5; 7 bases match TRBD1. Germline V gene lookup returns CDR1 LNHDA and CDR2 SQIVND (reference sequence). The CDR3 is made up of 13 amino acids. Trimming at V came to 7 bases and at J to 7 bases, leaving 7 bases not matched to a gene. The DNA of the CDR3 is TGTGCCAGTAATACAGGGGTCATGCAGCCCCAGCATTTT. It translates to CASNTGVMQPQHF.

V is TRBV5-8 and J is TRBJ2-3, with TRBD2 matching over 13 bases. Germline V lookup: CDR1 SGHTS, CDR2 YDEGEE. The CDR3 spans 18 residues. V dropped 4 bases and J dropped 6; count of bases not matched to a gene: 14. The CDR3 nucleotides are TGTGCCAGCAGCCGGACTAGCGGGAGCCTCATTCCATACGATACGCAGTATTTT. It is translated as CASSRTSGSLIPYDTQYF.

The table lists this clone with a count of one. The chain employs TRBV29-1 and TRBJ2-2; TRBD1 aligns across 7 bases. The CDR3 spans 14 residues. The J segment lost 0 bases and the V segment lost 6 bases, leaving 4 bases of the junction unmatched. From germline, CDR1 is SQVTM and CDR2 ANQGSEA. DNA of the CDR3: TGCAGCGTGGCGACAGGGACGAACACCGGGGAGCTGTTTTTT. This translates into CSVATGTNTGELFF.

Here the CDR3 DNA reads TGTGCCAGCAGTCTGGGAGGAAGGCTCGGTGAGCAGTTCTTC. This gives the protein CASSLGGRLGEQFF. V gene TRBV2 combines with J gene TRBJ2-1; D might be TRBD2 (6 bases). Germline assignment: CDR1 SNHLY and CDR2 FYNNEI. The CDR3 spans 14 residues. Between the trimmed V and J ends, which lost 5 bases and 9 bases, there was a span of 17 bases. Complete variable domain (other parts from reference TRBV2 and TRBJ2-1): EPEVTQTPSHQVTQMGQEVILRCVPISNHLYFYWYRQILGQKVEFLVSFYNNEISEKSEIFDDQFSVERPDGSNFTLKIRSTKLEDSAMYFCASSLGGRLGEQFFGPGTRLTVL.

The chain recombines TRBV28 with TRBJ2-5; TRBD2 aligns across 7 bases. V was clipped by 4 bases and J by 3 bases; unmatched bases: 8. Germline CDR1 is MDHEN and CDR2 is SYDVKM. There are 15 residues in the CDR3. CDR3 sequence reads: CASSSAGLVEETQYF. Here the CDR3 DNA reads TGTGCCAGCAGTTCCGCCGGACTAGTCGAAGAGACCCAGTACTTC.

The genes are TRBV5-1 and TRBJ2-3; TRBD2 matches at 7 bases. The length of the CDR3 is 15 residues. The V gene end was trimmed by 2 bases and the J gene end by 3 bases; junction bases not matched to a gene: 6. Germline V gene data show CDR1 as SGHRS and CDR2 as YFSETQ. CDR3 loop: CASSLTGGRTDTQYF. The CDR3 DNA sequence: TGCGCCAGCAGCTTAACGGGAGGTAGGACAGATACGCAGTATTTT.

V usage is TRBV5-8 and J usage is TRBJ2-3; no reliable D call. Trimming took 4 bases from V and 0 from J, leaving 3 bases between them. The CDR3 loop spans 12 amino acids. Germline CDR1 SGHTS, CDR2 YDEGEE. The DNA for the CDR3 is TGTGCCAGCAGCCTCAGCACAGATACGCAGTATTTT. Translation gives CASSLSTDTQYF.

The chain uses TRBV5-1 and TRBJ2-1; 8 nucleotides align to TRBD2. The germline V gene has CDR1 SGHRS and CDR2 YFSETQ. Unmatched junction bases numbered 3, after V lost 0 bases and J lost 7 bases. CDR3 length: 14 residues. CDR3: CASSLVGLENEQFF. Here the CDR3 DNA reads TGCGCCAGCAGCTTGGTGGGACTAGAAAATGAGCAGTTCTTC. The complete variable domain, with remaining parts taken from reference TRBV5-1 and TRBJ2-1, reads KAGVTQTPRYLIKTRGQQVTLSCSPISGHRSVSWYQQTPGQGLQFLFEYFSETQRNKGNFPGRFSGRQFSNSRSEMNVSTLELGDSALYLCASSLVGLENEQFFGPGTRLTVL.

The rearrangement joins TRBV2 to TRBJ2-5, with 10 bases fitting TRBD2. V trimming: 4 bases; J trimming: 3 bases; junction bases outside the gene matches: 5. Germline-derived CDR1 and CDR2 are SNHLY and FYNNEI. The CDR3 contains 15 residues. The CDR3 is CASSVRTSGEETQYF. The CDR3 DNA reads as TGTGCCAGCAGTGTTAGGACTAGCGGTGAAGAGACCCAGTACTTC.